This T cell receptor beta chain was captured by sequencing in a study of identical twins. Comments on this clonotype: A much bigger clone sits one base away, suggesting this may be a read error. In this CDR3 the conserved last residue, phenylalanine or tryptophan, is missing, so a read error is likely.

A universal primer site arose from template switching, and cDNA bore unique molecular identifiers. MiXCR was run by TCRdb on the 5' RACE reads, yielding one entry per CDR3 protein. The sample has about 690,000 distinct CDR3 sequences, less than 7% seen once. This clonotype was sampled from a man aged 18 to 29 in good health. What was sequenced was naive T cells sorted from blood.

The CDR3 DNA sequence: TGCAGTGCAGGGACACTCCCGGGAAACACCATATATTCT. It is translated as CSAGTLPGNTIYS. V usage is TRBV20-1 and J usage is TRBJ1-3; possibly TRBD1 for D (6 bases). The CDR3 contains 13 residues. Looked up from germline, CDR1 is DFQATT and CDR2 is SNEGSKA (reference sequence). Trimming took 6 bases from V and 4 from J, leaving 13 bases between them.